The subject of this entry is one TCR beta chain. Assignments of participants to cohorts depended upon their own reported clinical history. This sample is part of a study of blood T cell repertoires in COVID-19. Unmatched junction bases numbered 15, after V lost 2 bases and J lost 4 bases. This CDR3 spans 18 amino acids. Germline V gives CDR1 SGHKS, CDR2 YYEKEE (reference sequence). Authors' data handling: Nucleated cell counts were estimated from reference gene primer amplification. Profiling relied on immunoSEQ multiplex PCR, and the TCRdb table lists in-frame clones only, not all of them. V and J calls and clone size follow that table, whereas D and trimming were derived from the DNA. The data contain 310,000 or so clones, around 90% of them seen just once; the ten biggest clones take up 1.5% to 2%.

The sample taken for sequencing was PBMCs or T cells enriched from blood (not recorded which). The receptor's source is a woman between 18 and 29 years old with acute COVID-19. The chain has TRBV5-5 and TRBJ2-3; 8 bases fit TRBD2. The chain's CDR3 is CASSFIRGSSGSADTQYF. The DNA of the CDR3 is TGTGCCAGCAGCTTTATCAGGGGCTCGAGCGGGAGCGCAGATACGCAGTATTTT.